This passage covers 9 T cell receptor beta chains from one sample sequenced in a study of patients and donors after allogeneic stem cell transplantation. MiXCR, run by TCRdb on the RT-PCR reads, gives a single entry per CDR3 protein. This sample has about 410,000 distinct CDR3 sequences, with 16% found just once. Sequences were obtained from blood, either unsorted or a sorted T cell fraction (not recorded which). The receptor source for this set is a human donor who was either an allogeneic HSCT recipient or a stem cell or donor lymphocyte infusion donor (not recorded which). It is not recorded whose cells these are; they may come from a transplant donor.

The chain uses TRBV11-2 and TRBJ1-3; TRBD1 is a possible D gene (6 bases). The CDR3 has 18 amino acids. Germline V gene data show CDR1 as SGHAT and CDR2 as FQNNGV. V lost 4 bases, J lost 0 bases, and 19 bases lay in between. In DNA, the CDR3 is TGTGCCAGCAGCTCCCGCCGAGGGGGGATAGACTCTGGAAACACCATATATTTT. Amino acids: CASSSRRGGIDSGNTIYF.

This clonotype was seen a handful of times. The chain combines TRBV5-5 with TRBJ2-5; D ambiguous. Trimming took 5 bases from V and 5 from J, leaving 19 bases between them. The CDR3 totals 15 residues. Germline CDR1 SGHKS, CDR2 YYEKEE (reference sequence). CDR3 in amino acids: CASRMTFGLLETQYF. CDR3 bases: TGTGCCAGCAGAATGACGTTCGGGCTATTGGAGACCCAGTACTTC.

This clonotype was seen many times. The chain joins TRBV20-1 to TRBJ2-1; TRBD2 matches 10 bases. This CDR3 comprises 14 residues. Germline lookup yields CDR1 DFQATT and CDR2 SNEGSKA (reference sequence). With 3 bases clipped from V and 4 bases from J, the junction kept 3 bases outside the gene matches. The chain's CDR3 is CSASSSGGYNEQFF. Written as DNA, the CDR3 is TGCAGTGCTAGTTCTAGCGGGGGATACAATGAGCAGTTCTTC.

This chain joins TRBV7-3 and TRBJ2-1; D remains ambiguous. The ends were cut back, 2 bases at V and 10 bases at J, with 15 bases in the middle. This CDR3 has 14 residues. The germline V gene has CDR1 SGHTA and CDR2 FQGTGA. As DNA, the CDR3 is TGTGCCAGCAGCTTAGAACAGCTCCATCCGGAGCAGTTCTTC. This encodes CASSLEQLHPEQFF.

The chain carries TRBV12-3 or TRBV12-4 and TRBJ2-1; 7 bases line up with TRBD1. V trimming: 5 bases; J trimming: 4 bases; junction bases outside the gene matches: 5. The CDR3 loop spans 14 amino acids. CDR3 nucleotides: TGTGCCAGCAGTCCGCGGACAGGTTACAATGAGCAGTTCTTC. Protein sequence: CASSPRTGYNEQFF.

This clonotype was detected many times. The V gene is TRBV7-9, the J gene TRBJ2-1, with D tentatively TRBD1 (5 bases). The CDR3 is 14 amino acids. Trimming took 2 bases from V and 9 from J, leaving 14 bases between them. Germline V gene lookup returns CDR1 SEHNR and CDR2 FQNEAQ (reference sequence). This CDR3 reads CASSLSLPQGEQFF. CDR3 in DNA: TGTGCCAGCAGCTTATCTCTCCCGCAGGGTGAGCAGTTCTTC.

The chain joins TRBV6-5 to TRBJ2-7; 8 bases map to TRBD1. This CDR3 region has 14 residues. In germline, CDR1 is MNHEY, CDR2 SVGAGI. Unmatched junction bases numbered 6, after V lost 2 bases and J lost 6 bases. The CDR3 DNA reads TGTGCCAGCAGTTACCCCGGGACAGGAGGCGAGCAGTACTTC. Translation: CASSYPGTGGEQYF.

This clonotype was counted between two and nine times. The V and J genes are TRBV29-1 and TRBJ1-5; no clear D gene. V was cut by 4 bases and J by 0 bases, with 4 bases left in between. Per germline, CDR1 SQVTM and CDR2 ANQGSEA. The CDR3 sequence is 12 residues long. CDR3 nucleotide sequence: TGCAGCGTTGGAACTAGCAATCAGCCCCAGCATTTT. This gives the protein CSVGTSNQPQHF.

Ten or more counts support this clonotype. The rearrangement joins TRBV14 to TRBJ2-2; the match to TRBD2 covers 10 bases. The CDR3 consists of 17 residues. Trimming at V came to 4 bases and at J to 0 bases, leaving 5 bases not matched to a gene. The germline V gene encodes CDR1 SGHDN and CDR2 FVKESK. As DNA, the CDR3 is TGTGCCAGCAGCCCGTGGACTAGCGGACCGAACACCGGGGAGCTGTTTTTT. It yields the protein CASSPWTSGPNTGELFF.